What follows are 10 T cell receptor beta chains derived from one specimen sequenced in a study of T cells in narcolepsy. Sequenced by immunoSEQ multiplex PCR; TCRdb stores in-frame clones only, minus some. The data contain roughly 27,000 clones, about nine tenths of them seen just once; the ten biggest clones take up 1% to 1.3%. Sequencing was performed on CD45RA- memory CD4+ T cells from PBMCs. The receptors derive from a human donor with narcolepsy.

This chain links TRBV5-4 with TRBJ2-3, with 8 bases identical to TRBD2. Germline V lookup: CDR1 SGHNT, CDR2 YYREEE (reference sequence). This CDR3 comprises 15 residues. Unmatched junction bases numbered 9, after V lost 5 bases and J lost 4 bases. CDR3 protein: CASSHSGDRADTQYF. The CDR3 nucleotides read TGTGCCAGCAGTCATAGCGGGGATCGTGCAGATACGCAGTATTTT.

This sequence joins TRBV2 and TRBJ1-3; D remains ambiguous. The V gene lost 6 bases and the J gene lost 4 bases, with 10 bases spanning the gap. The CDR3 sequence is 13 residues long. The germline gives CDR1 SNHLY, CDR2 FYNNEI. CDR3 DNA: TGTGCCAGCAGCGCAACACAGGGAAACACCATATATTTT. It codes for CASSATQGNTIYF.

The chain links TRBV7-2 to TRBJ2-2; 9 bases align to TRBD2. This CDR3 has 15 amino acids. Germline lookup yields CDR1 SGHTA and CDR2 FQGNSA. After removal of 4 bases from V and 7 bases from J, the junction contained 7 bases not matched to a gene. The CDR3 DNA is TGTGCCAGCAGCTCTAGCGGGGTGAACCTCGGGGAGCTGTTTTTT. Its protein product is CASSSSGVNLGELFF.

The rearrangement joins TRBV19 to TRBJ1-5, with D uncertain. Trimming cost V 10 bases and J 3 bases, with 16 bases left between them. Germline V gene sequence: CDR1 LNHDA, CDR2 SQIVND (reference sequence). The CDR3 is 14 residues long. DNA of the CDR3: TGTGCCACTCAGCCGGCGGTTATCAATCAGCCCCAGCATTTT. This codes for CATQPAVINQPQHF.

The chain is built from TRBV6-1 and TRBJ2-3; TRBD1 aligns across 8 bases. Losses at the gene ends were 6 bases for V and 4 bases for J; bases not matched to a gene: 6. The CDR3 length is 14 residues. CDR1 and CDR2 (germline): MNHNS, SASEGT. The CDR3 sequence: CASRNRGLADTQYF. Here the CDR3 DNA reads TGTGCCAGCAGGAACAGGGGGTTGGCAGATACGCAGTATTTT.

V gene TRBV7-2 combines with J gene TRBJ1-6, with TRBD1 matching 8 bases. The CDR3 has 15 residues. Germline CDR1 reads SGHTA; CDR2 reads FQGNSA. V trimming: 5 bases; J trimming: 7 bases; junction bases outside the gene matches: 7. The DNA for the CDR3 is TGTGCCAGCAGCCCCGGGACAGGCATGAATTCACCCCTCCACTTT. Protein sequence: CASSPGTGMNSPLHF. The variable domain in full, completed from reference TRBV7-2 and TRBJ1-6, reads GAGVSQSPSNKVTEKGKDVELRCDPISGHTALYWYRQSLGQGLEFLIYFQGNSAPDKSGLPSDRFSAERTGGSVSTLTIQRTQQEDSAVYLCASSPGTGMNSPLHFGNGTRLTVT.

The V gene is TRBV6-1, the J gene TRBJ2-1, with TRBD2 matching 11 bases. Germline V lookup: CDR1 MNHNS, CDR2 SASEGT. This CDR3 has 14 amino acids. V gave up 6 bases and J gave up 7 bases; unmatched junction bases: 5. The CDR3 spells CASSPGLAVNEQFF. The CDR3 nucleotides are TGTGCCAGCAGCCCGGGACTAGCGGTTAATGAGCAGTTCTTC.

For the CDR3, the DNA is TGTGCCAGCAGCGTATGGTCCGAGGGTAGTACAGATACGCAGTATTTT. Encoded protein: CASSVWSEGSTDTQYF. This chain links TRBV9 with TRBJ2-3, with a possible D match to TRBD2 (5 bases). V was pared by 1 base and J by 3 bases, with 15 bases between. There are 16 residues in the CDR3. CDR1 is SGDLS, CDR2 YYNGEE, per germline.

The V and J genes are TRBV19 and TRBJ1-3; the D gene is possibly TRBD1 (6 bases). This CDR3 has 15 amino acids. Per germline, CDR1 LNHDA and CDR2 SQIVND (reference sequence). Trimming shortened V by 7 bases and J by 4 bases, and 17 bases separated the two germline ends. The CDR3 spells CASNTRGFGGNTIYF. CDR3 bases: TGTGCCAGTAATACCAGGGGATTTGGAGGAAACACCATATATTTT.

The chain joins TRBV6-1 to TRBJ1-1, with D possibly matching TRBD1 (5 bases). The CDR3 sequence is 14 residues long. The V and J ends lost 8 bases and 0 bases respectively, with 13 bases between them. Germline-derived CDR1 and CDR2 are MNHNS and SASEGT. The DNA for the CDR3 is TGTGCCAGCGAGGTCGGGGGGTTGAACACTGAAGCTTTCTTT. Translation: CASEVGGLNTEAFF.